These 25 T cell receptor beta chains were all obtained from the same sample, sequenced in a study of cytomegalovirus exposure and HLA in healthy donors. The PCR employed 60 Vbeta primers together with 13 Jbeta primers. This table comes from immunoSEQ multiplex PCR, and its TCRdb copy is limited to in-frame clones, with some not included. The sample table includes some 130,000 clones. The sequenced material came from PBMCs. The origin of the receptors is a man aged 18 to 29 in good health and CMV-seronegative.

The rearrangement joins TRBV16 to TRBJ1-5; unclear D gene. Trimming cost V 0 bases and J 5 bases, with 5 bases left between them. This CDR3 is 13 amino acids long. The V gene's germline CDR1 is KGHSY and CDR2 FQNENV. CDR3: CASSQSRDQPQHF. The CDR3 nucleotides are TGTGCCAGCAGCCAATCGAGGGATCAGCCCCAGCATTTT.

The CDR3: CATWTDWTPVPANYGYTF. The CDR3 DNA follows: TGTGCCACGTGGACCGATTGGACACCCGTACCAGCTAACTATGGCTACACCTTC. This sequence joins TRBV28 and TRBJ1-2, with D maybe TRBD1 (5 bases). The CDR3 length is 18 residues. The V end was cut by 10 bases, the J end by 0 bases, with 27 bases between. The germline gives CDR1 MDHEN, CDR2 SYDVKM.

V gene TRBV28 combines with J gene TRBJ1-5; 7 bases match TRBD1. CDR1 is MDHEN, CDR2 SYDVKM, per germline. This CDR3 contains 16 residues. The J segment lost 0 bases and the V segment lost 4 bases, leaving 6 bases of the junction unmatched. The CDR3 protein is CASSWTGTASNQPQHF. Here the CDR3 DNA reads TGTGCCAGCAGTTGGACTGGGACAGCTAGCAATCAGCCCCAGCATTTT.

This chain uses TRBV30 with TRBJ2-7, with TRBD1 matching 10 bases. J lost 1 base, V lost 0 bases, and 9 bases had no gene match. Germline V gene data show CDR1 as GTSNPN and CDR2 as SVGIG (reference sequence). This CDR3 comprises 17 residues. The DNA for the CDR3 is TGTGCCTGGAGTGTAAGTTGGGGACAGGGGAGATCCTACGAGCAGTACTTC. Residues: CAWSVSWGQGRSYEQYF.

The chain is built from TRBV6-5 and TRBJ1-1; a possible D gene is TRBD1 (5 bases). CDR1 is MNHEY, CDR2 SVGAGI, per germline. V dropped 6 bases and J dropped 0 bases, with 14 bases sitting between them. The CDR3 loop spans 15 amino acids. CDR3: CASSRPWGVNTEAFF. The CDR3 bases are TGTGCCAGCAGCCGACCGTGGGGGGTGAACACTGAAGCTTTCTTT.

The rearrangement uses TRBV28 and TRBJ1-4; D is unresolved. The CDR3 consists of 17 residues. CDR1 MDHEN and CDR2 SYDVKM come from the germline V gene. The V and J ends lost 1 base and 0 bases respectively, with 12 bases between them. The DNA for the CDR3 is TGTGCCAGCAGTTTATTGGAGGGCCTTGCAACTAATGAAAAACTGTTTTTT. This gives the protein CASSLLEGLATNEKLFF.

The chain has TRBV6-1 and TRBJ2-5; 16 bases are shared with TRBD2. Per the germline V gene, CDR1 is MNHNS and CDR2 is SASEGT. The CDR3 has 15 residues. The junction had 7 bases not matched to a gene; V was cut back by 4 bases and J by 11 bases. The CDR3 sequence: CASSGGLAGGSLQYF. The CDR3 nucleotides are TGTGCCAGCAGTGGGGGACTAGCGGGAGGGTCTCTACAGTACTTC.

The CDR3 loop reads CASSPGLTSTDTQYF. The CDR3 DNA follows: TGTGCCAGCAGCCCGGGACTGACTAGCACAGATACGCAGTATTTT. This sequence joins TRBV11-3 and TRBJ2-3; weak D call: TRBD2 (6 bases). Germline lookup yields CDR1 SGHNT and CDR2 YENEEA. The CDR3 is 15 residues long. Trimming left V 5 bases short and J 0 bases short, with 12 bases between.

The chain employs TRBV5-6 and TRBJ1-4; no firm D call. The CDR3 is 13 residues long. CDR1 SGHDT and CDR2 YYEEEE come from the germline V gene. Trimming removed 0 bases from V and 5 bases from J, with 5 bases in between. CDR3 sequence reads: CASSLAMNEKLFF. The CDR3 coding sequence is TGTGCCAGCAGCTTGGCCATGAATGAAAAACTGTTTTTT. Based on the CDR3 plus reference TRBV5-6 and TRBJ1-4, the full variable domain is DAGVTQSPTHLIKTRGQQVTLRCSPKSGHDTVSWYQQALGQGPQFIFQYYEEEERQRGNFPDRFSGHQFPNYSSELNVNALLLGDSALYLCASSLAMNEKLFFGSGTQLSVL.

The rearrangement uses TRBV5-1 and TRBJ2-1; TRBD2 is a possible D gene (6 bases). Deletions cut 5 bases from V and 0 bases from J, with 12 bases between. Germline CDR1 is SGHRS and CDR2 is YFSETQ. The CDR3 has 15 residues. CDR3 protein: CASRATGSSYNEQFF. As DNA, the CDR3 is TGCGCCAGCAGGGCCACCGGGAGCTCCTACAATGAGCAGTTCTTC.

This chain links TRBV7-2 with TRBJ1-5, with 10 bases fitting TRBD1. J gave up 5 bases and V 5 bases, and 6 bases lay outside the gene matches. From germline, CDR1 is SGHTA and CDR2 FQGNSA. The CDR3 is 15 residues long. CDR3 protein: CASSVGQGRDQPQHF. Written as DNA, the CDR3 is TGTGCCAGCAGCGTGGGACAGGGGAGGGATCAGCCCCAGCATTTT.

The V call is TRBV7-2, the J call TRBJ1-2; TRBD1 agrees at 7 bases. There are 14 residues in the CDR3. The germline CDR1 and CDR2 sequences are SGHTA and FQGNSA. V trimming: 5 bases; J trimming: 8 bases; junction bases outside the gene matches: 11. As DNA, the CDR3 is TGTGCCAGCAGCCCCCAGACAGGGATACACGGCTACACCTTC. Translated, it gives CASSPQTGIHGYTF.

The V and J genes are TRBV19 and TRBJ2-7; the match to TRBD2 covers 8 bases. Per germline, CDR1 LNHDA and CDR2 SQIVND (reference sequence). The CDR3 length is 13 residues. V was clipped by 3 bases and J by 3 bases; unmatched bases: 1. The CDR3 region is CASSIGTSYEQYF. Written as DNA, the CDR3 is TGTGCCAGTAGTATTGGGACTAGCTACGAGCAGTACTTC.

The J gene is TRBJ2-5, the V gene TRBV6-1; the match to TRBD1 covers 7 bases. The end of the DNA is better explained by TRBJ2-7, so the J call may be wrong. This CDR3 contains 13 residues. From germline, CDR1 is MNHNS and CDR2 SASEGT. The CDR3 sequence: CASRTGSANEQYF. For the CDR3, the DNA is TGTGCCAGCAGGACAGGGTCCGCAAACGAGCAGTACTTC.

V gene TRBV2 combines with J gene TRBJ2-5, with TRBD1 matching over 9 bases. CDR1 is SNHLY and CDR2 is FYNNEI in the germline V gene. The V gene end was trimmed by 6 bases and the J gene end by 2 bases; junction bases not matched to a gene: 4. CDR3 size: 14 residues. The CDR3 region has the DNA TGTGCCAGCAGGGGGACAGGGCGGCAAGAGACCCAGTACTTC. This encodes CASRGTGRQETQYF.

The V and J genes are TRBV15 and TRBJ2-1, with D possibly matching TRBD1 (5 bases). The germline V and J ends were trimmed by 0 bases and 13 bases, with 16 bases remaining between them. Germline loops: CDR1 LNHNV, CDR2 YYDKDF (reference sequence). The CDR3 spans 14 residues. CDR3 residues: CATSRELRQGVQFF. The CDR3 region has the DNA TGTGCCACCAGCAGAGAGCTCCGTCAGGGTGTACAGTTCTTC. The full variable domain, its missing parts supplied by reference TRBV15 and TRBJ2-1, is DAMVIQNPRYQVTQFGKPVTLSCSQTLNHNVMYWYQQKSSQAPKLLFHYYDKDFNNEADTPDNFQSRRPNTSFCFLDIRSPGLGDTAMYLCATSRELRQGVQFFGPGTRLTVL.

The rearrangement joins TRBV5-6 to TRBJ2-1; D might be TRBD2 (6 bases). This CDR3 has 13 amino acids. V was cut by 0 bases and J by 14 bases, with 15 bases left in between. Germline CDR1 SGHDT, CDR2 YYEEEE. The CDR3 reads CASSLVTDGGKFF. CDR3 nucleotides: TGTGCCAGCAGCTTGGTGACGGATGGGGGGAAGTTCTTC.

This rearrangement joins TRBV10-3 to TRBJ1-4; D call uncertain. Germline V gives CDR1 ENHRY, CDR2 SYGVKD. V gave up 10 bases and J gave up 5 bases, with 29 bases separating them. The CDR3 has 18 residues. DNA for the CDR3: TGTGCCACTGCTAACAAGCTCGCGAGAGGGCAGACGAATGAAAAACTGTTTTTT. Protein: CATANKLARGQTNEKLFF.

The chain uses TRBV5-1 and TRBJ2-1; tentative D call: TRBD2 (6 bases). V shed 0 bases and J shed 6 bases, with 13 bases lying between them. CDR1 is SGHRS, CDR2 YFSETQ, per germline. This CDR3 is built from 15 residues. The CDR3 sequence: CASSLVAGNINEQFF. CDR3 nucleotides: TGCGCCAGCAGCTTGGTCGCGGGAAACATCAATGAGCAGTTCTTC.

The chain employs TRBV30 and TRBJ1-1; D is undetermined. The V end lost 5 bases, the J end lost 0 bases, and 13 bases lay between the germline ends. CDR1 is GTSNPN and CDR2 is SVGIG in the germline V gene (reference sequence). This CDR3 contains 14 residues. In DNA form, the CDR3 reads TGTGCCTGGGGGGAGGGCAGCATGAACACTGAAGCTTTCTTT. Translated: CAWGEGSMNTEAFF.

V usage is TRBV10-3 and J usage is TRBJ2-1, with 7 bases that match TRBD2. This CDR3 is built from 15 residues. In germline, CDR1 is ENHRY, CDR2 SYGVKD. V dropped 2 bases and J dropped 7; count of bases not matched to a gene: 8. This CDR3 is CAISEREARFNEQFF. The CDR3 nucleotides are TGTGCCATCAGTGAGCGGGAGGCCCGGTTTAATGAGCAGTTCTTC.

The gene calls are TRBV27 and TRBJ2-3; D is uncertain. Germline V gene lookup returns CDR1 MNHEY and CDR2 SMNVEV (reference sequence). Trimming cost V 2 bases and J 6 bases, with 12 bases left between them. The CDR3 has 14 residues. CDR3 loop: CASSLRVSPDTQYF. In nucleotides, the CDR3 is TGTGCCAGCAGTTTACGCGTCTCACCCGATACGCAGTATTTT.

The gene calls are TRBV5-1 and TRBJ2-1; 7 bases are shared with TRBD1. V gave up 3 bases and J gave up 5 bases; unmatched junction bases: 8. There are 15 residues in the CDR3. The germline CDR1 and CDR2 sequences are SGHRS and YFSETQ. The CDR3 loop is CASSSGQFPHNEQFF. The CDR3, as DNA: TGCGCCAGCAGCTCGGGACAGTTTCCTCACAATGAGCAGTTCTTC.

This rearrangement joins TRBV4-3 to TRBJ2-7; D call uncertain. Germline V gives CDR1 LGHNA, CDR2 YSLEER. Trimming took 4 bases from V and 7 from J, leaving 11 bases between them. CDR3 length equals 12 residues. In DNA form, the CDR3 reads TGCGCCAGCAGCCGGGTTTCAGGAGAGCAGTACTTC. This encodes CASSRVSGEQYF.

On this clone: A junction boundary mismatches the germline segment, possibly from a read error. Other DNA sequences in this sample translate to the same CDR3. CDR3 residues: CAWTQGWTNPGEQYF. The CDR3 DNA follows: TGCGCCTGGACCCAAGGTTGGACAAACCCGGGCGAGCAGTACTTC. The chain uses TRBV30 and TRBJ2-7; D possibly corresponds to TRBD1 (5 bases). CDR1 GTSNPN and CDR2 SVGIG come from the germline V gene (reference sequence). The CDR3 length is 15 residues.